This TCR beta chain was retrieved from a study of blood T cells in healthy people across ages. A single count supports this clonotype. A sample-barcoded 5' primer and a J-beta primer mix were used in a second PCR of roughly 7 to 11 cycles. Each CDR3 protein is one row after TCRdb ran MiXCR on the 5' RACE reads. This table has around 750,000 distinct CDR3 sequences, 40% to 65% appearing once. The TCR originated in a man older than 75 in good health. The sample was blood.

DNA for the CDR3: TGTGCCAGCAGTTTCCAGACAGGCTCCTACGAGCAGTACTTC. Amino acids: CASSFQTGSYEQYF. V usage is TRBV12-3 or TRBV12-4 and J usage is TRBJ2-4, with TRBD1 as a possible D gene (6 bases). The end of the DNA is better explained by TRBJ2-7, so the J call may be wrong. This CDR3 has 14 amino acids.